A single sample is the source of the 21 T cell receptor beta chains below, sequenced in a study of regulatory T cells in long-lasting Graves disease. As to time point: persistent/refractory GD, antithyroid drugs over 5 years with positive TRAb. RNA from PBMCs was the source of the TCR library. For TCR beta, libraries came from iRepertoire HTBI primers and Arm-PCR of CDR3 regions. Each CDR3 protein is one row after TCRdb ran MiXCR on the multiplex PCR reads. The table shows about 470,000 distinct CDR3 sequences, with 20% to 25% occurring only once. The material was peripheral blood mononuclear cells (PBMCs), obtained when the disease was refractory, from a patient treated with antithyroid drugs. These receptors all stem from a female donor with Graves disease.

This clonotype showed up many times. The J gene is TRBJ2-7, the V gene TRBV7-3; perhaps TRBD2 as D (5 bases). Germline values: CDR1 SGHTA, CDR2 FQGTGA. This CDR3 is 16 amino acids long. Trimming cost V 1 base and J 0 bases, with 13 bases left between them. CDR3 loop: CASSLIGGRSSYEQYF. The CDR3 bases are TGTGCCAGCAGCTTAATTGGCGGGCGGAGCTCCTACGAGCAGTACTTC.

The CDR3 reads CASSSGGRGYTF. As DNA, the CDR3 is TGTGCCAGCAGCTCGGGGGGTCGGGGCTACACCTTC. The chain links TRBV7-8 to TRBJ1-2; D perhaps matches TRBD1 (5 bases). With 4 bases removed from V and 8 bases from J, the gap between germline ends came to 11 bases. Germline CDR1 is SGHVS and CDR2 is FQNEAQ. CDR3 size: 12 residues.

In this sample, this clonotype turned up many times. The rearrangement joins TRBV6-5 to TRBJ1-2, with a weak D call TRBD1 (5 bases). Per the germline V gene, CDR1 is MNHEY and CDR2 is SVGAGI. This CDR3 comprises 15 residues. The V gene lost 4 bases and the J gene lost 2 bases, with 14 bases spanning the gap. CDR3 DNA: TGTGCCAGCAGTTCCTCGGGACGGTGGAACTATGGCTACACCTTC. Encoded protein: CASSSSGRWNYGYTF.

This clonotype was observed at least ten times. The chain carries TRBV24-1 and TRBJ2-5; TRBD2 agrees at 8 bases. Germline V lookup: CDR1 KGHDR, CDR2 SFDVKD. The trim removed 0 bases at V and 3 bases at J, leaving 2 bases unmatched. CDR3 length: 15 amino acids. The CDR3 coding sequence is TGTGCCACCAGTGATTTGACTAGCGGCGAAGAGACCCAGTACTTC. Amino acid sequence: CATSDLTSGEETQYF.

This chain links TRBV28 with TRBJ2-3; TRBD2 aligns across 7 bases. In germline, CDR1 is MDHEN, CDR2 SYDVKM. CDR3 size: 17 residues. With V trimmed by 6 bases and J by 2 bases, 14 bases remained unmatched. The CDR3, as DNA: TGTGCCAGCAGCGCCCGCCGACTAGCTTCGATCACAGATACGCAGTATTTT. As protein: CASSARRLASITDTQYF.

This clonotype was recorded many times. The chain joins TRBV7-9 to TRBJ1-1; D remains unclear. CDR1 is SEHNR, CDR2 FQNEAQ, per germline (reference sequence). Trimming removed 1 base at V and 6 bases at J, with 9 bases between. This CDR3 region has 13 residues. DNA for the CDR3: TGTGCCAGCAGCTTAGAGAAGGGCTCTGAAGCTTTCTTT. Protein product: CASSLEKGSEAFF.

Ten or more counts support this clonotype. The chain links TRBV28 to TRBJ2-5; TRBD1 aligns across 7 bases. Trimming cost V 6 bases and J 5 bases; bases outside gene matches: 12. Germline CDR1 and CDR2: MDHEN and SYDVKM. This CDR3 region has 15 residues. The CDR3 DNA is TGTGCCAGCAGCCTACCCCGACAGGGTTACGAGACCCAGTACTTC. Amino acid sequence: CASSLPRQGYETQYF. The variable domain in full, completed from reference TRBV28 and TRBJ2-5, reads DVKVTQSSRYLVKRTGEKVFLECVQDMDHENMFWYRQDPGLGLRLIYFSYDVKMKEKGDIPEGYSVSREKKERFSLILESASTNQTSMYLCASSLPRQGYETQYFGPGTRLLVL.

This chain links TRBV3-1 with TRBJ2-1, with unresolved D. This CDR3 comprises 14 residues. The germline CDR1 and CDR2 sequences are LGHDT and YNNKEL (reference sequence). The V end lost 1 base, the J end lost 9 bases, and 13 bases lay between the germline ends. The CDR3 sequence is CASSQVDPRREQFF. The CDR3 DNA sequence: TGTGCCAGCAGCCAAGTTGACCCAAGACGTGAGCAGTTCTTC.

The chain combines TRBV24-1 with TRBJ2-7; D is possibly TRBD1 (6 bases). Germline V lookup: CDR1 KGHDR, CDR2 SFDVKD. The V end lost 1 base, the J end lost 3 bases, and 6 bases lay between the germline ends. There are 13 residues in the CDR3. The CDR3 sequence: CATSDLQGYEQYF. The CDR3 nucleotides are TGTGCCACCAGTGATTTACAGGGCTACGAGCAGTACTTC.

There are many counts of this clonotype. The chain has TRBV12-3 or TRBV12-4 and TRBJ2-2; 8 nucleotides agree with TRBD1. After removal of 1 base from V and 3 bases from J, the junction contained 4 bases not matched to a gene. CDR3 length: 16 amino acids. CDR3 coding DNA: TGTGCCAGCAGTTTAGGACAGGGGTATTACACCGGGGAGCTGTTTTTT. This codes for CASSLGQGYYTGELFF.

In this sample, this clonotype turned up once. The chain is built from TRBV7-2 and TRBJ2-7; D gene unclear. V was shortened by 2 bases and J by 0 bases, with 23 bases between the two germline ends. This CDR3 spans 19 amino acids. Germline V gene lookup returns CDR1 SGHTA and CDR2 FQGNSA. The CDR3 reads CASSLSQPRKKTYSYEQYF. The DNA for the CDR3 is TGTGCCAGCAGCTTATCTCAACCCAGGAAAAAGACGTACTCCTACGAGCAGTACTTC.

This clonotype was detected only a few times. The chain joins TRBV7-9 to TRBJ2-5, with a weak D call TRBD2 (6 bases). CDR1 and CDR2 (germline): SEHNR, FQNEAQ (reference sequence). With 5 bases removed from V and 6 bases from J, the gap between germline ends came to 28 bases. This CDR3 has 18 amino acids. In DNA, the CDR3 is TGTGCCAGCAGCCTCGGTGCCGCCGGGACTCTTCCACGGAAGACCCAGTACTTC. This gives the protein CASSLGAAGTLPRKTQYF.

The gene calls are TRBV28 and TRBJ2-5; 7 bases are shared with TRBD1. CDR3 length equals 13 residues. V trimming: 7 bases; J trimming: 5 bases; junction bases outside the gene matches: 7. Germline V lookup: CDR1 MDHEN, CDR2 SYDVKM. Here the CDR3 reads CASNHPGQETQYF. CDR3 coding DNA: TGTGCCAGCAATCATCCGGGACAGGAGACCCAGTACTTC.

This clonotype was picked up many times. The chain uses TRBV11-2 and TRBJ2-7; D is unresolved. Trimming removed 1 base at V and 1 base at J, with 5 bases between. Germline assignment: CDR1 SGHAT and CDR2 FQNNGV. The CDR3 is 13 residues long. CDR3 amino acids: CASSLAASYEQYF. The CDR3 nucleotides read TGTGCCAGCAGCTTAGCTGCGTCCTACGAGCAGTACTTC.

CDR3 protein: CASSIDPGQDGEKPQHF. The CDR3 nucleotides are TGTGCCAGTAGTATAGATCCGGGACAGGATGGGGAGAAGCCCCAGCATTTT. The chain couples TRBV19 to TRBJ1-5; 8 positions match TRBD1. The ends lost 0 bases at V and 8 bases at J; junction bases unmatched: 12. The CDR3 is 17 amino acids. The germline V gene encodes CDR1 LNHDA and CDR2 SQIVND (reference sequence). Supplemented by reference TRBV19 and TRBJ1-5, the full variable domain reads DGGITQSPKYLFRKEGQNVTLSCEQNLNHDAMYWYRQDPGQGLRLIYYSQIVNDFQKGDIAEGYSVSREKKESFPLTVTSAQKNPTAFYLCASSIDPGQDGEKPQHFGDGTRLSIL.

Ten or more counts support this clonotype. The chain recombines TRBV6-1 with TRBJ2-5; 8 bases map to TRBD2. With V trimmed by 5 bases and J by 3 bases, 14 bases remained unmatched. The CDR3 length is 17 residues. CDR1 and CDR2 from the germline V gene are MNHNS and SASEGT. The CDR3 loop reads CASSLPAGSGKKETQYF. CDR3 bases: TGTGCCAGCAGTCTACCGGCGGGTAGCGGGAAGAAAGAGACCCAGTACTTC.

The sample holds a few counts of this clonotype. The chain has TRBV19 and TRBJ2-2, with D tentatively TRBD2 (6 bases). Deletions cut 5 bases from V and 2 bases from J, with 18 bases between. CDR1 is LNHDA, CDR2 SQIVND, per germline (reference sequence). The CDR3 has 17 amino acids. As DNA, the CDR3 is TGTGCCAGTAGTTCTCAGTGGGGGACTCCTAACACCGGGGAGCTGTTTTTT. It specifies CASSSQWGTPNTGELFF.

Many counts were recorded for this clonotype. The chain links TRBV2 to TRBJ1-5; 7 nucleotides match TRBD1. Looked up from germline, CDR1 is SNHLY and CDR2 is FYNNEI. After removal of 6 bases from V and 1 base from J, the junction contained 0 bases not matched to a gene. The CDR3 is 13 amino acids. CDR3 DNA sequence: TGTGCCAGCAGGACAGGGAGCAATCAGCCCCAGCATTTT. This gives the protein CASRTGSNQPQHF.

This clonotype has a count of ten or more. The chain links TRBV29-1 to TRBJ1-1; the match to TRBD1 covers 7 bases. The CDR3 extends over 13 amino acids. J gave up 0 bases and V 6 bases, and 4 bases lay outside the gene matches. Germline CDR1 SQVTM, CDR2 ANQGSEA. The chain's CDR3 is CSVGGQMNTEAFF. CDR3 coding DNA: TGCAGCGTGGGGGGACAGATGAACACTGAAGCTTTCTTT. The whole variable domain, remainder taken from reference TRBV29-1 and TRBJ1-1, is SAVISQKPSRDICQRGTSLTIQCQVDSQVTMMFWYRQQPGQSLTLIATANQGSEATYESGFVIDKFPISRPNLTFSTLTVSNMSPEDSSIYLCSVGGQMNTEAFFGQGTRLTVV.

This chain joins TRBV15 and TRBJ2-2; D is ambiguous. The CDR3 loop spans 15 amino acids. The V gene lost 4 bases and the J gene lost 2 bases, with 11 bases spanning the gap. The germline V gene has CDR1 LNHNV and CDR2 YYDKDF (reference sequence). CDR3 loop: CATSITELNTGELFF. Here the CDR3 DNA reads TGTGCCACCAGCATAACGGAACTTAACACCGGGGAGCTGTTTTTT.

This clonotype came up a few times. This rearrangement joins TRBV3-1 to TRBJ1-1; D is ambiguous. The CDR3 is 13 residues long. CDR1 and CDR2 (germline): LGHDT, YNNKEL (reference sequence). V was clipped by 6 bases and J by 3 bases, with 11 bases between them. This CDR3 reads CASSGPGDTEAFF. In DNA form, the CDR3 reads TGTGCCAGCAGTGGGCCAGGAGACACTGAAGCTTTCTTT.